Each of the 13 T cell receptor beta chains below was sequenced from the same sample in a study of T cell clones after liver transplantation. Here immunoSEQ multiplex PCR was the method, and the copy in TCRdb shows in-frame clones only, minus some. This repertoire shows 20,000 to 30,000 clones, over 55% found once; its top ten account for approximately 3%. The specimen was CD4+ T cells from blood, collected before liver transplant. Receptor source: a human donor who received a liver transplant.

The V and J genes are TRBV6-5 and TRBJ1-1; D possibly corresponds to TRBD1 (5 bases). Germline assignment: CDR1 MNHEY and CDR2 SVGAGI. Trimming shortened V by 4 bases and J by 5 bases, and 17 bases separated the two germline ends. The CDR3 is 15 amino acids. In DNA form, the CDR3 reads TGTGCCAGCAGTTCAGATAATACAGGAAGGACTGAAGCTTTCTTT. It is translated as CASSSDNTGRTEAFF.

J is TRBJ1-3 and V is TRBV6-5; 7 positions match TRBD1. The germline gives CDR1 MNHEY, CDR2 SVGAGI. Trimming took 0 bases from V and 2 from J; bases not matched to a gene: 4. The CDR3 has 16 amino acids. The CDR3 protein is CASSYSLTGTGNTIYF. The CDR3 coding sequence is TGTGCCAGCAGTTACTCCCTGACAGGGACTGGAAACACCATATATTTT.

This chain uses TRBV15 with TRBJ2-5; D possibly corresponds to TRBD2 (6 bases). V gave up 5 bases and J gave up 4 bases, with 14 bases separating them. The CDR3 is 14 residues long. Per the germline V gene, CDR1 is LNHNV and CDR2 is YYDKDF (reference sequence). The CDR3 nucleotides read TGTGCCACCAGCGAATTGTTGGAGGGAGAGACCCAGTACTTC. It codes for CATSELLEGETQYF. Combining the CDR3 with reference TRBV15 and TRBJ2-5 gives the whole variable domain DAMVIQNPRYQVTQFGKPVTLSCSQTLNHNVMYWYQQKSSQAPKLLFHYYDKDFNNEADTPDNFQSRRPNTSFCFLDIRSPGLGDTAMYLCATSELLEGETQYFGPGTRLLVL.

The V and J genes are TRBV5-6 and TRBJ2-1, with 14 bases that match TRBD2. CDR1 is SGHDT and CDR2 is YYEEEE in the germline V gene. J gave up 7 bases and V 3 bases, and 9 bases lay outside the gene matches. There are 17 residues in the CDR3. The CDR3 bases are TGTGCCAGCAGCTCTCCGGGACTAGCGGGAGAAAAGAATGAGCAGTTCTTC. Its translation: CASSSPGLAGEKNEQFF.

The genes are TRBV7-2 and TRBJ1-3; perhaps TRBD1 as D (5 bases). This CDR3 comprises 16 residues. Deletions cut 1 base from V and 4 bases from J, with 14 bases between. Per the germline V gene, CDR1 is SGHTA and CDR2 is FQGNSA. CDR3: CASSLVHGARGNTIYF. CDR3 DNA: TGTGCCAGCAGCTTAGTTCACGGGGCGAGAGGAAACACCATATATTTT.

V is TRBV30 and J is TRBJ2-3; 8 positions match TRBD2. V lost 0 bases to trimming and J lost 2 bases; unmatched junction nucleotides: 4. The germline CDR1 and CDR2 sequences are GTSNPN and SVGIG (reference sequence). The CDR3 has 15 residues. CDR3 protein: CAWSVPAGVTDTQYF. CDR3 sequence (DNA): TGTGCCTGGAGTGTACCAGCGGGGGTCACAGATACGCAGTATTTT.

CDR3 protein: CASSPAGTGTDTQYF. CDR3 nucleotides: TGTGCCAGTAGTCCAGCCGGGACAGGGACAGATACGCAGTATTTT. The chain carries TRBV19 and TRBJ2-3; 9 nucleotides align to TRBD1. V trimming: 5 bases; J trimming: 3 bases; junction bases outside the gene matches: 6. The CDR3 has 15 residues. Per germline, CDR1 LNHDA and CDR2 SQIVND (reference sequence).

V gene TRBV7-9 combines with J gene TRBJ2-7; 7 bases match TRBD1. Germline V gene sequence: CDR1 SEHNR, CDR2 FQNEAQ (reference sequence). The CDR3 sequence is 14 residues long. V shed 3 bases and J 2 bases; nucleotides not matched to a gene: 4. CDR3 DNA: TGTGCCAGCAGCTTGGGACAGCTGGCCTACGAGCAGTACTTC. Translating it yields CASSLGQLAYEQYF.

The chain is built from TRBV5-8 and TRBJ2-3, with 14 bases aligning to TRBD2. CDR1 is SGHTS and CDR2 is YDEGEE in the germline V gene. J was trimmed by 11 bases and V by 3 bases; bases with no gene match: 14. This CDR3 region has 17 residues. Written as DNA, the CDR3 is TGTGCCAGCAGCTCCCTTTCGGCCGGACTAGCGGGGGGCATGCAGTATTTT. It codes for CASSSLSAGLAGGMQYF.

The rearrangement joins TRBV9 to TRBJ2-5, with D perhaps TRBD2 (7 bases). V shed 0 bases and J shed 1 base, with 13 bases lying between them. CDR1 SGDLS and CDR2 YYNGEE come from the germline V gene. The CDR3 sequence is 16 residues long. This CDR3 is CASSVAGRGGQETQYF. The DNA for the CDR3 is TGTGCCAGCAGCGTAGCTGGTAGGGGGGGCCAAGAGACCCAGTACTTC.

The rearrangement joins TRBV27 to TRBJ1-5, with D unresolved. Germline CDR1 MNHEY, CDR2 SMNVEV (reference sequence). Trimming removed 6 bases from V and 5 bases from J, with 17 bases in between. The CDR3 extends over 15 amino acids. CDR3: CASRRTLTADQPQHF. DNA for the CDR3: TGTGCCAGCAGGAGGACCCTGACCGCAGATCAGCCCCAGCATTTT.

By frequency in the sample, this clone is medium-sized (0.01 to 0.1%). The chain has TRBV5-6 and TRBJ1-2; D is uncertain. Trimming left V 4 bases short and J 3 bases short, with 7 bases between. The CDR3 length is 12 residues. CDR1 SGHDT and CDR2 YYEEEE come from the germline V gene. The CDR3 loop reads CASSRTHYGYTF. The CDR3, as DNA: TGTGCCAGCAGCCGTACCCACTATGGCTACACCTTC.

The chain carries TRBV15 and TRBJ2-4; D is ambiguous. CDR3 length: 19 amino acids. Trimming stripped 0 bases from V and 0 bases from J, with 18 bases between. Germline-derived CDR1 and CDR2 are LNHNV and YYDKDF (reference sequence). CDR3 loop: CATSRDSFNISIAKNIQYF. CDR3 nucleotides: TGTGCCACCAGCAGAGACTCTTTTAACATAAGTATAGCCAAAAACATTCAGTACTTC.